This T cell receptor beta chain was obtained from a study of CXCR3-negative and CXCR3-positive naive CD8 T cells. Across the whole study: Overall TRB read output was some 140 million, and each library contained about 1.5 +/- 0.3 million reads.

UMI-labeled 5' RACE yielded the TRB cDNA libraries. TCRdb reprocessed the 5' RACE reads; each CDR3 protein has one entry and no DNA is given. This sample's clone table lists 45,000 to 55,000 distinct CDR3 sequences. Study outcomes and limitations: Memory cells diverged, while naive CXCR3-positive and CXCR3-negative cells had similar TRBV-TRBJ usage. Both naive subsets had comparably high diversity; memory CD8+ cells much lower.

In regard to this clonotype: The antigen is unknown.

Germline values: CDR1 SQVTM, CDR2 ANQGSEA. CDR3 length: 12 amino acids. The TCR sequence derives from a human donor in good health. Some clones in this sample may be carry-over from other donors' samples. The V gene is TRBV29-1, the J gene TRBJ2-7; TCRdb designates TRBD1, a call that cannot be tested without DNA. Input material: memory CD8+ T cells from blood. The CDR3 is CSAALTGYEQYF.